This T cell receptor beta chain was obtained from a study of T cell clones after liver transplantation. The wider study: TCRbeta sequencing after a pre-transplant mixed lymphocyte reaction identified graft-donor-reactive clones, later tracked in post-transplant blood.

Broader study findings: Post-transplant time points were not standardized, so conclusions are preliminary.

About this clone: Its antigen remains unidentified.

Repertoires were generated with immunoSEQ multiplex PCR, while TCRdb's copy carries only in-frame clones and drops some. The sample lists about 68,000 clones, almost 95% occurring once. V lost 7 bases and J lost 3; bases outside the gene matches: 7. The CDR3 sequence is 14 residues long. Germline assignment: CDR1 MNHNS and CDR2 SASEGT. Sample: CD4+ T cells from blood, taken roughly 26 months after liver transplant. The TCR comes from a human patient who received a liver transplant. T cells may partly derive from the graft donor. The chain carries TRBV6-1 and TRBJ1-1; 8 bases match TRBD1. In nucleotides, the CDR3 is TGTGCCAGCACGATAGGACAGGGATACACTGAAGCTTTCTTT. Protein product: CASTIGQGYTEAFF.